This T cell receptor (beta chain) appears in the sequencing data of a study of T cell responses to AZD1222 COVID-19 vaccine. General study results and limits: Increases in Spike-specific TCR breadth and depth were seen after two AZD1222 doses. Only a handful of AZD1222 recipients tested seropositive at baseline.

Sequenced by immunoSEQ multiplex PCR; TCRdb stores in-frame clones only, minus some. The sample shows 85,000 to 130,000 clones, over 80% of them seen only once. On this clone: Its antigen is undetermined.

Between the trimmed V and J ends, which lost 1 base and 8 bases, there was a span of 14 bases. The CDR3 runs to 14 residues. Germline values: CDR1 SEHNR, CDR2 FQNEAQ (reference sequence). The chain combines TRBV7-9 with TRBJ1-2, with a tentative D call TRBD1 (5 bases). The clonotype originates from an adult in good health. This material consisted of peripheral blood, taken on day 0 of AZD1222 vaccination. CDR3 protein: CASSLEGPARGYTF. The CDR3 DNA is TGTGCCAGCAGCTTAGAGGGGCCTGCACGGGGCTACACCTTC.